The next 10 T cell receptor beta chains were all read from a single sample in a study of lymphopenia after photon versus proton radiotherapy (dated by TCRdb to between 2019 and 2020). Library preparation was by the immunoSEQ multiplex PCR assay. In TCRdb, the immuneACCESS table is reduced to in-frame sequences with V and J assigned. These tables do not hold every clone; where another copy was compared, an unresolved V gene accounts for under half, and the others remain unexplained. The sample has approximately 170,000 clones on record, more than 85% of them singletons. Approximately 4.6% of the sample belongs to the ten largest clones. Sequenced material: peripheral blood, taken from a patient treated with photon-based radiotherapy. All receptors derive from a middle-aged man with gastric cancer.

The gene calls are TRBV2 and TRBJ2-3; 8 bases align to TRBD2. The germline CDR1 and CDR2 sequences are SNHLY and FYNNEI. CDR3 length: 13 amino acids. J was trimmed by 3 bases and V by 11 bases; bases with no gene match: 7. CDR3 sequence (DNA): TGTGCCGGACAGCGGGAGAAGACAGATACGCAGTATTTT. This sequence encodes CAGQREKTDTQYF.

This chain joins TRBV29-1 and TRBJ1-2; 7 nucleotides line up with TRBD1. The CDR3 length is 12 residues. CDR1 is SQVTM and CDR2 is ANQGSEA in the germline V gene. V lost 3 bases to trimming and J lost 4 bases; unmatched junction nucleotides: 2. CDR3 in amino acids: CSVEQGVYGYTF. The CDR3 DNA is TGCAGCGTTGAGCAGGGGGTCTATGGCTACACCTTC.

This chain joins TRBV7-2 and TRBJ2-6; D is unresolved. The CDR3 length is 16 residues. With 5 bases removed from V and 1 base from J, the gap between germline ends came to 12 bases. CDR1 and CDR2 from the germline V gene are SGHTA and FQGNSA. In nucleotides, the CDR3 is TGTGCCAGCAGCCCCAACCCCTCGTCTGGGGCCAACGTCCTGACTTTC. Encoded protein: CASSPNPSSGANVLTF.

The chain has TRBV5-1 and TRBJ1-1, with D possibly being TRBD1 (6 bases). Trimming removed 1 base at V and 8 bases at J, with 15 bases between. This CDR3 is built from 14 residues. CDR1 SGHRS and CDR2 YFSETQ come from the germline V gene. CDR3 bases: TGCGCCAGCAGCTTGACGGGGGCACGGATCGAAGCTTTCTTT. This sequence encodes CASSLTGARIEAFF.

This rearrangement joins TRBV7-9 to TRBJ2-2; D is ambiguous. CDR1 is SEHNR, CDR2 FQNEAQ, per germline (reference sequence). The germline V and J ends were trimmed by 0 bases and 2 bases, with 16 bases remaining between them. CDR3 length: 18 amino acids. CDR3 nucleotide sequence: TGTGCCAGCAGCTTAGCGTTCGTCGTTATAAAAAACACCGGGGAGCTGTTTTTT. This codes for CASSLAFVVIKNTGELFF.

The V gene is TRBV6-1, the J gene TRBJ2-7; D may be TRBD1 (6 bases). Trimming left V 7 bases short and J 3 bases short, with 10 bases between. This CDR3 is 12 amino acids long. Germline V gene sequence: CDR1 MNHNS, CDR2 SASEGT. The CDR3 reads CASTRDNYEQYF. CDR3 DNA sequence: TGTGCCAGCACCAGGGACAACTACGAGCAGTACTTC.

This chain joins TRBV19 and TRBJ2-7, with no clear D. The length of the CDR3 is 14 residues. V lost 3 bases to trimming and J lost 0 bases, with 9 bases between them. Germline CDR1 and CDR2: LNHDA and SQIVND (reference sequence). The CDR3 DNA reads as TGTGCCAGTAGTATTGGCCCAGTCTCCTACGAGCAGTACTTC. This translates into CASSIGPVSYEQYF.

Regarding this clone: Different DNA sequences within this sample yield the same CDR3. The chain is built from TRBV6-5 and TRBJ2-2, with no clear D. The CDR3 totals 13 residues. CDR1 is MNHEY and CDR2 is SVGAGI in the germline V gene. Trimming took 2 bases from V and 7 from J, leaving 8 bases between them. The CDR3 DNA sequence: TGTGCCAGCAGTTACCGTGGGGTCGGGGAGCTGTTTTTT. Protein: CASSYRGVGELFF.

The gene calls are TRBV7-2 and TRBJ2-5; 12 bases match TRBD2. CDR3 length: 16 residues. Germline V gives CDR1 SGHTA, CDR2 FQGNSA. The V and J ends lost 3 bases and 0 bases, in that order; junction bases with no gene match: 2. The CDR3 here is CASSFTSGGYQETQYF. Here the CDR3 DNA reads TGTGCCAGCAGCTTCACTAGCGGGGGGTACCAAGAGACCCAGTACTTC.

The table lists this clone with a count of one. This chain uses TRBV6-6 with TRBJ1-2, with 9 bases identical to TRBD1. This CDR3 spans 14 amino acids. Germline CDR1 is MNHNY and CDR2 is SVGAGI (reference sequence). Trimming at V came to 6 bases and at J to 5 bases, leaving 7 bases not matched to a gene. CDR3 protein: CASRYTGGAYGYTF. The CDR3 DNA reads as TGTGCCAGCAGGTATACAGGGGGCGCTTATGGCTACACCTTC.